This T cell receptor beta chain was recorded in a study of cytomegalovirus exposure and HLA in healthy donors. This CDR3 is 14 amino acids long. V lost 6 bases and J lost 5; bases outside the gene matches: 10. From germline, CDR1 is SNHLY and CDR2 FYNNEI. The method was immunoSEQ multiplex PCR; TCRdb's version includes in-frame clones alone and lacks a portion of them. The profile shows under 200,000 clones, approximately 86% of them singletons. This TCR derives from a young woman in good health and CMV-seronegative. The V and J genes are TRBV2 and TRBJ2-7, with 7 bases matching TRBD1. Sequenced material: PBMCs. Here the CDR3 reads CASRPQTGYHEQYF. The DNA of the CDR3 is TGTGCCAGCAGACCCCAGACAGGGTACCACGAGCAGTACTTC.